The clone carrying this TCR beta chain was seen a handful of times. The CDR3 sequence is 14 residues long. Germline V gene lookup returns CDR1 SGHNT and CDR2 YYREEE (reference sequence). Trimming took 1 base from V and 4 from J, leaving 11 bases between them. This entry is derived from a study of blood T cell repertoires in COVID-19. Study context: COVID-19 samples, acute and convalescent, were from the United States, Italy and Spain. The analysed material was cDNA or gDNA that came from T cells, B-cell-depleted T cells, or PBMCs.

As processed by the authors: Amplification of reference gene primers provided the estimated nucleated cell counts. The protocol was immunoSEQ multiplex PCR, while the TCRdb copy is restricted to in-frame clones and leaves out a portion. That table gives V, J and clone size, and the DNA gave D and trimming. The sample records about 160,000 clones, roughly nine tenths being singletons. Sample: peripheral blood. The chain uses TRBV5-4 and TRBJ1-1; D ambiguous. The origin of this receptor is a man between 60 and 70 years old with active or convalescent COVID-19. CDR3 DNA: TGTGCCAGCAGCTTGAAGCGGGAGGGCACTGAAGCTTTCTTT. Its translation: CASSLKREGTEAFF.